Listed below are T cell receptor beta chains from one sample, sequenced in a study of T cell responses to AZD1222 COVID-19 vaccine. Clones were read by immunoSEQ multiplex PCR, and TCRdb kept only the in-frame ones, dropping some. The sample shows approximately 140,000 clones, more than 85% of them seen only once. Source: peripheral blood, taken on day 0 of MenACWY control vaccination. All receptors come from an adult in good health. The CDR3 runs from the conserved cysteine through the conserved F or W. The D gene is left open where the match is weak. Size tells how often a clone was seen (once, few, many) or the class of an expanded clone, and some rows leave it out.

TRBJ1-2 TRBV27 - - TGTGCCAGCAGTTTCTGGGGGAACAGACAGTATGGCTACACCTTC CASSFWGNRQYGYTF
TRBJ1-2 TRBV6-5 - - TGTGCCAGCAGTTACGATAGGGAGGAACACTATGGCTACACCTTC CASSYDREEHYGYTF
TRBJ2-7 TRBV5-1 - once TGCGCCAGCAGCTTGTATTTCCGGCAATTTAGCTCCTACGAGCAGTACTTC CASSLYFRQFSSYEQYF
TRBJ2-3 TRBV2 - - TGTGCCAGCAGTGCACAGCGGGGCACAGATACGCAGTATTTT CASSAQRGTDTQYF
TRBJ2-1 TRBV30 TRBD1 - TGTGCCTGGAGTATCGGGGACAGGGGGAATGAGCAGTTCTTC CAWSIGDRGNEQFF
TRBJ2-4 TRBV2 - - TGTGCCAGCAGTGGGGGTCAGGGTCATAAAAACATTCAGTACTTC CASSGGQGHKNIQYF
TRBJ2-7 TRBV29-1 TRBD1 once TGCAGCGTTGAACAGGACAGGGGGCAAGAGCAGTACTTC CSVEQDRGQEQYF
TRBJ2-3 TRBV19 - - TGTGCCAGTAGTAATCTGGCTAGCACAGATACGCAGTATTTT CASSNLASTDTQYF
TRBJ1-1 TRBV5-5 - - TGTGCCAGCAGCTTGGTCGACGGAGCTGAAGCTTTCTTT CASSLVDGAEAFF
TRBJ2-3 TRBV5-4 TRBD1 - TGTGCCAGCAGATCGACAGGGGGTAACACAGATACGCAGTATTTT CASRSTGGNTDTQYF
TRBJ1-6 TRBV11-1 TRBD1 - TGTGCCAGCCAAGTTGTGGCAGGGGGCAATTCACCCCTCCACTTT CASQVVAGGNSPLHF
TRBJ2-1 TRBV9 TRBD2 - TGTGCCAGCAGCGCCCCGGGACTAGCGGCCTACAATGAGCAGTTCTTC CASSAPGLAAYNEQFF
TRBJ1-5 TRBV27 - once TGTGCCAGCAGTCCCTGGGACAAAAAAGATCAGCCCCAGCATTTT CASSPWDKKDQPQHF
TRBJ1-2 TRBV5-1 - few TGCGCCAGCAGCAAGGACGGCGACTATGGCTACACCTTC CASSKDGDYGYTF
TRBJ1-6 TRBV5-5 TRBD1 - TGTGCCAGCAGCTTGAACCCGGGACAGAGAAATTCACCCCTCCACTTT CASSLNPGQRNSPLHF
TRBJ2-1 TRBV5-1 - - TGCGCCAGCAGCTTAGGAGTTAGTCCTGAGCAGTTCTTC CASSLGVSPEQFF
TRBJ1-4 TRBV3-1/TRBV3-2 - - TGTGCCAGCAGCCTGATCGGTGGGGTGGATGAAAAACTGTTTTTT CASSLIGGVDEKLFF
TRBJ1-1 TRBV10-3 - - TGTGCCATCAGTGCCAATGGGAACACTGAAGCTTTCTTT CAISANGNTEAFF
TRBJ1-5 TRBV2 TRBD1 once TGTGCCAGCAGTTACGACAGGGTTAGCAATCAGCCCCAGCATTTT CASSYDRVSNQPQHF
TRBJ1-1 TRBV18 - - TGTGCCAGCTCACCAGTGGGGGGCGCGGCCACTGAAGCTTTCTTT CASSPVGGAATEAFF
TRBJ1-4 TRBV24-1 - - TGTGCCACCAGTGATCCCACACGGGAAAATGAAAAACTGTTTTTT CATSDPTRENEKLFF
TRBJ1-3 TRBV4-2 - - TGTGCCAGCAGCCAAGGGACATTCGGAAACACCATATATTTT CASSQGTFGNTIYF